This T cell receptor (beta chain) was obtained from a study of early T cells in non-severe SARS-CoV-2 infection. For the study at large: Investigators sequenced bulk RNA drawn from unsorted whole blood, and chains remained unpaired. Findings and caveats of the study: Missing private and CD4 specificities, VDJdb matching favored anti-spike CD8 responses.

The TCR library protocol was used to attach unique molecular identifiers. These identifiers were attached to individual cDNA molecules. TCRdb processed the 5' RACE reads anew with MiXCR; each CDR3 protein has one entry. The table shows approximately 45,000 distinct CDR3 sequences, with 7.1% occurring only once. The CDR3 loop spans 15 amino acids. This clonotype came up many times. Its target is not known. This clonotype was obtained from an adult who was a healthcare worker with PCR-confirmed SARS-CoV-2 infection or an uninfected control (not recorded which). Sequencing input: whole blood. The rearrangement uses TRBV21-1 and TRBJ1-6. TRBV21-1 is classified as a pseudogene. The CDR3 loop reads CASSKDSSYNSPLHF. The DNA for the CDR3 is TGTGCCAGCAGCAAAGACAGCTCCTATAATTCACCCCTCCACTTT.